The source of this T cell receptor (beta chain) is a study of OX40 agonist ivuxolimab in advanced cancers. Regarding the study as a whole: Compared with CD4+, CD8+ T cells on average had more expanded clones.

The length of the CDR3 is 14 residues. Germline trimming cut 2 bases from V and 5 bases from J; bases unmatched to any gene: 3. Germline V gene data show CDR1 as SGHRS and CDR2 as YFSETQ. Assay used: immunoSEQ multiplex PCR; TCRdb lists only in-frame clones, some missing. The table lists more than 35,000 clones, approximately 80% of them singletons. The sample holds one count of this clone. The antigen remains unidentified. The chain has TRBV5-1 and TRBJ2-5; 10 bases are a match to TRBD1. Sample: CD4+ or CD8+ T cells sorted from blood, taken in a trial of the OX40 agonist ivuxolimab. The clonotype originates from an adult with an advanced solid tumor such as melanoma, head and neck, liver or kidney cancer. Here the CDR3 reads CASSLGQGGETQYF. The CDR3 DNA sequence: TGCGCCAGCAGCTTAGGACAGGGGGGGGAGACCCAGTACTTC.